Following are 21 T cell receptor beta chains from one sample sequenced in a study of blood T cell repertoires in COVID-19. The repertoire was sequenced with immunoSEQ multiplex PCR; TCRdb's copy has only in-frame clones and lacks some. The profile shows 41,000 or so clones, nearly 90% of them singletons. The sample taken for sequencing was peripheral blood. The receptors were gathered from a man aged 55 to 70 with acute or convalescent COVID-19.

The V gene is TRBV20-1, the J gene TRBJ1-1, with TRBD1 matching over 7 bases. The V segment lost 6 bases and the J segment 8 bases; nucleotides outside the gene matches: 6. Germline assignment: CDR1 DFQATT and CDR2 SNEGSKA (reference sequence). The CDR3 runs 11 residues. The CDR3 DNA reads as TGCAGTGCCGAGAGGGGGCAGGAAGCTTTCTTT. It is translated as CSAERGQEAFF.

This rearrangement joins TRBV9 to TRBJ1-5; no firm D call. Germline V CDR1 and CDR2: SGDLS, YYNGEE. Trimming shortened V by 5 bases and J by 0 bases, and 18 bases separated the two germline ends. This CDR3 is 17 amino acids long. CDR3 nucleotide sequence: TGTGCCAGCAGGTGGGAGCAGCGAACTTATAGCAATCAGCCCCAGCATTTT. It specifies CASRWEQRTYSNQPQHF. Combining the CDR3 with reference TRBV9 and TRBJ1-5 gives the whole variable domain DSGVTQTPKHLITATGQRVTLRCSPRSGDLSVYWYQQSLDQGLQFLIQYYNGEERAKGNILERFSAQQFPDLHSELNLSSLELGDSALYFCASRWEQRTYSNQPQHFGDGTRLSIL.

The CDR3 is CASSQGLRASTDTQYF. CDR3 sequence (DNA): TGCGCCAGCAGCCAAGGGCTGAGGGCTAGCACAGATACGCAGTATTTT. The rearrangement uses TRBV4-3 and TRBJ2-3; weak D call: TRBD2 (5 bases). Trimming left V 1 base short and J 0 bases short, with 11 bases between. The CDR3 consists of 16 residues. The germline gives CDR1 LGHNA, CDR2 YSLEER.

The chain recombines TRBV2 with TRBJ1-1; TRBD1 is a possible D gene (5 bases). Trimming stripped 5 bases from V and 0 bases from J, with 10 bases between. Looked up from germline, CDR1 is SNHLY and CDR2 is FYNNEI. The CDR3 consists of 14 residues. The CDR3 nucleotides read TGTGCCAGCAGTTGGACATTAATGAACACTGAAGCTTTCTTT. Translation: CASSWTLMNTEAFF.

This clone was seen a single time. This chain uses TRBV19 with TRBJ1-1, with D hard to call. The CDR3 has 15 amino acids. V was shortened by 7 bases and J by 1 base, with 16 bases between the two germline ends. Germline V CDR1 and CDR2: LNHDA, SQIVND (reference sequence). The CDR3 bases are TGTGCCAGTAAGACGATTGGGAGAGGGAACACTGAAGCTTTCTTT. Translating it yields CASKTIGRGNTEAFF.

The sample holds a few counts of this clone. This sequence joins TRBV5-1 and TRBJ2-1; perhaps TRBD2 as D (6 bases). The CDR3 length is 15 residues. V was cut by 1 base and J by 8 bases, with 16 bases left in between. From germline, CDR1 is SGHRS and CDR2 YFSETQ. CDR3 nucleotides: TGCGCCAGCAGCTTGAGGCCCGGGGGAGAAGATGAGCAGTTCTTC. Residues: CASSLRPGGEDEQFF. The entire variable domain, with the rest obtained from reference TRBV5-1 and TRBJ2-1, is as follows: KAGVTQTPRYLIKTRGQQVTLSCSPISGHRSVSWYQQTPGQGLQFLFEYFSETQRNKGNFPGRFSGRQFSNSRSEMNVSTLELGDSALYLCASSLRPGGEDEQFFGPGTRLTVL.

The chain uses TRBV5-1 and TRBJ1-2; tentatively, D is TRBD1 (5 bases). V lost 0 bases and J lost 0, with 15 bases in between. There are 17 residues in the CDR3. Germline CDR1 reads SGHRS; CDR2 reads YFSETQ. The CDR3 nucleotides read TGCGCCAGCAGCTTGGCGGTAGGGGCAACTACTAACTATGGCTACACCTTC. It encodes CASSLAVGATTNYGYTF.

The chain combines TRBV11-2 with TRBJ1-2, with TRBD1 identical over 7 bases. V was pared by 1 base and J by 4 bases, with 3 bases of the junction left unmatched. The CDR3 consists of 14 residues. Per germline, CDR1 SGHAT and CDR2 FQNNGV. The CDR3 is CASSLGGDSYGYTF. CDR3 nucleotide sequence: TGTGCCAGCAGCTTAGGGGGGGACAGCTATGGCTACACCTTC. Full variable domain (outside the CDR3, taken from reference TRBV11-2 and TRBJ1-2): EAGVAQSPRYKIIEKRQSVAFWCNPISGHATLYWYQQILGQGPKLLIQFQNNGVVDDSQLPKDRFSAERLKGVDSTLKIQPAKLEDSAVYLCASSLGGDSYGYTFGSGTRLTVV.

This sequence joins TRBV19 and TRBJ1-5; no reliable D call. V dropped 0 bases and J dropped 6 bases, with 12 bases sitting between them. Germline V lookup: CDR1 LNHDA, CDR2 SQIVND (reference sequence). This CDR3 region has 15 residues. The CDR3 is CASSIDNPLAQPQHF. The CDR3 DNA sequence: TGTGCCAGTAGTATAGACAATCCTCTGGCTCAGCCCCAGCATTTT.

This clone has just a few counts. V is TRBV7-9 and J is TRBJ1-5, with 8 bases matching TRBD1. V lost 5 bases, J lost 2 bases, and 5 bases stayed unmatched. The CDR3 is 15 residues long. Germline V gene data show CDR1 as SEHNR and CDR2 as FQNEAQ (reference sequence). The CDR3 nucleotides read TGTGCCAGCAGCACCACGGACAGGGGCAATCAGCCCCAGCATTTT. Amino acid sequence: CASSTTDRGNQPQHF.

This rearrangement joins TRBV30 to TRBJ2-2, with D perhaps TRBD1 (5 bases). Germline assignment: CDR1 GTSNPN and CDR2 SVGIG (reference sequence). The V end lost 4 bases, the J end lost 7 bases, and 10 bases lay between the germline ends. This CDR3 comprises 12 residues. CDR3: CAWTPGFGELFF. DNA of the CDR3: TGTGCCTGGACTCCAGGGTTCGGGGAGCTGTTTTTT.

The chain is built from TRBV6-2 or TRBV6-3 and TRBJ2-7, with a tentative D call TRBD1 (6 bases). This CDR3 is 16 amino acids long. Germline CDR1 reads MNHEY; CDR2 reads SVGEGT. V was cut by 4 bases and J by 4 bases, with 20 bases left in between. CDR3 loop: CASSFHTTGSWYEQYF. The CDR3, as DNA: TGTGCCAGCAGTTTCCACACCACAGGGTCCTGGTACGAGCAGTACTTC.

J is TRBJ1-6 and V is TRBV15; D unclear. This CDR3 has 14 residues. The V end was cut by 1 base, the J end by 9 bases, with 10 bases between. The germline V gene encodes CDR1 LNHNV and CDR2 YYDKDF (reference sequence). CDR3 bases: TGTGCCACCAGCAGAGCTCCCTCGGTTTCACCCCTCCACTTT. Translating it yields CATSRAPSVSPLHF.

This clone appeared once. The rearrangement joins TRBV11-2 to TRBJ2-5, with D perhaps TRBD1 (6 bases). V was shortened by 1 base and J by 4 bases, with 16 bases between the two germline ends. The CDR3 has 16 residues. Germline-derived CDR1 and CDR2 are SGHAT and FQNNGV. The CDR3 region has the DNA TGTGCCAGCAGCTTAGGGACAGACCGGGGTGGAGAGACCCAGTACTTC. This sequence encodes CASSLGTDRGGETQYF.

The gene calls are TRBV10-2 and TRBJ1-5; maybe TRBD1 (6 bases). This CDR3 comprises 12 residues. Germline CDR1 and CDR2: WSHSY and SAAADI. V was trimmed by 8 bases and J by 6 bases, leaving 11 bases between them. Here the CDR3 DNA reads TGCGCCAGCGGGGAGGGGGTTCAGCCCCAGCATTTT. Translated: CASGEGVQPQHF.

The genes are TRBV19 and TRBJ1-5; D gene unclear. V was trimmed by 5 bases and J by 1 base, leaving 9 bases between them. Germline values: CDR1 LNHDA, CDR2 SQIVND (reference sequence). The CDR3 has 14 amino acids. The CDR3 loop is CASSVQQSNQPQHF. CDR3 bases: TGTGCCAGTAGTGTTCAACAGAGCAATCAGCCCCAGCATTTT.

This chain joins TRBV7-8 and TRBJ1-3; 9 nucleotides line up with TRBD1. In germline, CDR1 is SGHVS, CDR2 FQNEAQ. V lost 3 bases and J lost 4; bases outside the gene matches: 7. The CDR3 has 16 residues. This CDR3 reads CASSFARQGGGNTIYF. CDR3 DNA: TGTGCCAGCAGCTTTGCGAGACAGGGGGGAGGAAACACCATATATTTT. Supplemented by reference TRBV7-8 and TRBJ1-3, the full variable domain reads GAGVSQSPRYKVAKRGQDVALRCDPISGHVSLFWYQQALGQGPEFLTYFQNEAQLDKSGLPSDRFFAERPEGSVSTLKIQRTQQEDSAVYLCASSFARQGGGNTIYFGEGSWLTVV.

The chain has TRBV6-5 and TRBJ1-3, with 7 bases aligning to TRBD1. Looked up from germline, CDR1 is MNHEY and CDR2 is SVGAGI. Trimming at V came to 0 bases and at J to 6 bases, leaving 5 bases not matched to a gene. The CDR3 totals 15 residues. CDR3 bases: TGTGCCAGCAGTTACTCAACAGGGGATGTAAACACCATATATTTT. Encoded protein: CASSYSTGDVNTIYF.

V is TRBV30 and J is TRBJ2-2; tentative D call: TRBD1 (5 bases). In germline, CDR1 is GTSNPN, CDR2 SVGIG (reference sequence). The CDR3 runs 13 residues. V lost 0 bases, J lost 6 bases, and 8 bases lay in between. CDR3 amino acids: CAWSVWGSGELFF. The DNA for the CDR3 is TGTGCCTGGAGTGTATGGGGCTCCGGGGAGCTGTTTTTT.

The CDR3 reads CASSHAKEAFF. CDR3 nucleotide sequence: TGTGCCAGCAGCCACGCGAAAGAAGCTTTCTTT. The chain carries TRBV3-1 (or the pseudogene TRBV3-2) and TRBJ1-1; D ambiguous. V lost 3 bases to trimming and J lost 8 bases, with 7 bases between them. The length of the CDR3 is 11 residues. Germline CDR1 reads LGHDT; CDR2 reads YNNKEL (reference sequence).

The V and J genes are TRBV19 and TRBJ1-4; 7 positions match TRBD1. The CDR3 spans 15 residues. Germline V lookup: CDR1 LNHDA, CDR2 SQIVND (reference sequence). V lost 6 bases to trimming and J lost 4 bases; unmatched junction nucleotides: 8. The chain's CDR3 is CASRAPGQINEKLFF. The CDR3 DNA sequence: TGTGCCAGTAGAGCCCCGGGACAGATTAATGAAAAACTGTTTTTT.